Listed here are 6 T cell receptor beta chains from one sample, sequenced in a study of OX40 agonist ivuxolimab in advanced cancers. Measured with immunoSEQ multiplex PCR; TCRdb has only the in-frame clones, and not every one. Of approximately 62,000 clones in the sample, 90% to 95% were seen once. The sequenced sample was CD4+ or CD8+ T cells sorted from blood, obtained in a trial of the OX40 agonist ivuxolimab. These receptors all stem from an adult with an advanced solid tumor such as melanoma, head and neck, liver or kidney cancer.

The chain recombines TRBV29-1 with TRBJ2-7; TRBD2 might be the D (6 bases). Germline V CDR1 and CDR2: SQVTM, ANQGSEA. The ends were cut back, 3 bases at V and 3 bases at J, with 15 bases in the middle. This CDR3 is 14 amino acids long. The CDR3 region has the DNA TGCAGCGTTGATGGAGGGGAAACCGTCTACGAGCAGTACTTC. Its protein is CSVDGGETVYEQYF.

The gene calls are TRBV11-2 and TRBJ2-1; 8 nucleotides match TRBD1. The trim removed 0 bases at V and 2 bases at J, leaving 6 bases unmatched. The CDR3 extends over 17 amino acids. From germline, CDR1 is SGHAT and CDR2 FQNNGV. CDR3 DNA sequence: TGTGCCAGCAGCTTAGATCGCGGACAGGGCACCTACAATGAGCAGTTCTTC. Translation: CASSLDRGQGTYNEQFF.

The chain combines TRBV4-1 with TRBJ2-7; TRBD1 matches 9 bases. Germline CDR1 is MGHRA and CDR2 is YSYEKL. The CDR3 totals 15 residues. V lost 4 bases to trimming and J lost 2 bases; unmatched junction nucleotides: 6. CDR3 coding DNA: TGCGCCAGCAGCCTAGAGGGACAGGGACCCTACGAGCAGTACTTC. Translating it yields CASSLEGQGPYEQYF.

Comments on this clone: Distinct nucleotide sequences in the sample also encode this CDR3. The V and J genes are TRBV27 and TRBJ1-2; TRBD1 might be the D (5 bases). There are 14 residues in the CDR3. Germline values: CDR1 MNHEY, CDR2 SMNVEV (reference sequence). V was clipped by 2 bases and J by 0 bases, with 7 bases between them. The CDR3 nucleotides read TGTGCCAGCAGTTTAACAGGACCTAACTATGGCTACACCTTC. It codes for CASSLTGPNYGYTF.

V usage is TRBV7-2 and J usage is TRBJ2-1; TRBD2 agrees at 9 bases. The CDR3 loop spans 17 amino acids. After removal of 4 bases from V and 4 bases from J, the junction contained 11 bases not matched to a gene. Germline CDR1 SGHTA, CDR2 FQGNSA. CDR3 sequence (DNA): TGTGCCAGCAGCTCCTGGGGCCTAGCGGGACCTTACAATGAGCAGTTCTTC. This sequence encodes CASSSWGLAGPYNEQFF.

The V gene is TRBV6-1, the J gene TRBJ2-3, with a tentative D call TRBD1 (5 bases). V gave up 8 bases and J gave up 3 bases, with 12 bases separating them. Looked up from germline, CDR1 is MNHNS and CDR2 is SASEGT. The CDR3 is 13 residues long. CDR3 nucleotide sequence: TGTGCCAGCTCCCCGACAGAAACAGATACGCAGTATTTT. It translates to CASSPTETDTQYF.